This TCR beta chain was documented in a study of Graves' ophthalmopathy and Graves' hyperthyroidism. Germline V lookup: CDR1 MNHEY, CDR2 SVGAGI. The germline V and J ends were trimmed by 2 bases and 0 bases, with 11 bases remaining between them. The CDR3 is 15 residues long. CDR3 regions of TCR beta were amplified from RNA transcripts. First-round RT-PCR used HTBI primers; second-round multiplex PCR followed. TCRdb passed the multiplex PCR reads through MiXCR, listing each CDR3 protein once. This sample yields roughly 480,000 distinct CDR3 sequences, of which roughly 14% are seen a single time; around 9.8% belongs to the top ten. This clonotype was recorded many times.

Sequenced input: blood. This chain links TRBV6-5 with TRBJ2-7; tentative D call: TRBD2 (5 bases). This receptor was identified in a woman aged 25 to 39 with Graves' ophthalmopathy. CDR3 loop: CASSYDLAPSYEQYF. The CDR3 DNA follows: TGTGCCAGCAGTTACGACCTAGCTCCCTCCTACGAGCAGTACTTC.